The 31 T cell receptor beta chains given below trace back to one sample, sequenced in a study of shared clonotypes between healthy human individuals. TCRdb's copy holds only in-frame clones and misses some; the assay was immunoSEQ multiplex PCR. This table has over a million clones, roughly 96% appearing once. Sequencing input: naive CD4+ T cells sorted from blood. Subset noted: CD45RA+ positively selected. These receptor sequences come from a man aged 30 to 39 in good health.

The chain combines TRBV4-1 with TRBJ1-2; D is uncertain. The V end lost 5 bases, the J end lost 8 bases, and 15 bases lay between the germline ends. CDR3 length: 13 residues. Looked up from germline, CDR1 is MGHRA and CDR2 is YSYEKL. CDR3 loop: CASSTPRKRGYTF. CDR3 in DNA: TGCGCCAGCAGCACCCCCAGAAAGCGGGGCTACACCTTC.

This clone was found once. The chain links TRBV10-1 to TRBJ1-3; TRBD1 might be the D (5 bases). Germline CDR1 is WNHNN and CDR2 is SYGVQD (reference sequence). The ends were cut back, 2 bases at V and 0 bases at J, with 8 bases in the middle. The length of the CDR3 is 15 residues. The CDR3 spells CASSETGRSGNTIYF. The CDR3 DNA reads TGCGCCAGCAGTGAGACAGGCCGCTCTGGAAACACCATATATTTT.

This rearrangement joins TRBV28 to TRBJ2-7, with no clear D. CDR3 length equals 15 residues. Trimming shortened V by 1 base and J by 5 bases, and 15 bases separated the two germline ends. Germline V gene data show CDR1 as MDHEN and CDR2 as SYDVKM. CDR3 sequence reads: CASSLLTVGVDEQYF. In DNA, the CDR3 is TGTGCCAGCAGTTTATTGACGGTAGGCGTAGACGAGCAGTACTTC.

J is TRBJ1-1 and V is TRBV5-6; D is perhaps TRBD1 (6 bases). This CDR3 is built from 14 residues. Germline CDR1 SGHDT, CDR2 YYEEEE. V dropped 2 bases and J dropped 3 bases, with 11 bases sitting between them. CDR3 sequence: CASSFWGPYTEAFF. In DNA form, the CDR3 reads TGTGCCAGCAGCTTTTGGGGGCCGTACACTGAAGCTTTCTTT.

The chain carries TRBV7-9 and TRBJ2-7; D not resolved. Per germline, CDR1 SEHNR and CDR2 FQNEAQ (reference sequence). This CDR3 spans 15 amino acids. V was pared by 1 base and J by 0 bases, with 10 bases between. As DNA, the CDR3 is TGTGCCAGCAGCTTAGGACGGATAAGCTCCTACGAGCAGTACTTC. It is translated as CASSLGRISSYEQYF.

A note on this clone: Additional DNA sequences in this sample encode the identical CDR3. The chain employs TRBV5-4 and TRBJ2-7; no definite D call. CDR1 is SGHNT, CDR2 YYREEE, per germline (reference sequence). This CDR3 contains 13 residues. V was clipped by 3 bases and J by 3 bases, with 10 bases between them. The CDR3 nucleotides are TGTGCCAGCAGCTCAGGCAGCCTCTACGAGCAGTACTTC. Translating it yields CASSSGSLYEQYF.

On this clone itself: Other DNA sequences in this specimen translate into the identical CDR3. The chain recombines TRBV18 with TRBJ1-5; D unresolved. CDR1 is KGHSH, CDR2 LQKENI, per germline. The V and J ends lost 2 bases and 6 bases respectively, with 5 bases between them. CDR3 length: 12 residues. This CDR3 is CASSPTGQPQHF. CDR3 sequence (DNA): TGTGCCAGCTCACCAACGGGTCAGCCCCAGCATTTT.

The rearrangement uses TRBV7-9 and TRBJ1-1; TRBD1 aligns across 10 bases. V gave up 3 bases and J gave up 4 bases; unmatched junction bases: 5. This CDR3 is built from 15 residues. CDR1 and CDR2 from the germline V gene are SEHNR and FQNEAQ (reference sequence). The CDR3 DNA is TGTGCCAGCAGCTTGGGACAGGGGTTGAGCACTGAAGCTTTCTTT. This encodes CASSLGQGLSTEAFF. The whole variable domain, remainder taken from reference TRBV7-9 and TRBJ1-1, is DTGVSQNPRHKITKRGQNVTFRCDPISEHNRLYWYRQTLGQGPEFLTYFQNEAQLEKSRLLSDRFSAERPKGSFSTLEIQRTEQGDSAMYLCASSLGQGLSTEAFFGQGTRLTVV.

This clone was picked up one time. The genes are TRBV19 and TRBJ2-7, with 9 bases identical to TRBD1. The CDR3 consists of 15 residues. Germline V gives CDR1 LNHDA, CDR2 SQIVND (reference sequence). The junction had 7 bases not matched to a gene; V was cut back by 4 bases and J by 3 bases. CDR3 sequence (DNA): TGTGCCAGTAGTACGCCGGGACAGGGTATCTACGAGCAGTACTTC. As protein: CASSTPGQGIYEQYF.

V gene TRBV6-1 combines with J gene TRBJ2-1; D unresolved. In germline, CDR1 is MNHNS, CDR2 SASEGT. V lost 4 bases and J lost 5, with 6 bases in between. The CDR3 extends over 12 amino acids. The CDR3 DNA sequence: TGTGCCAGCAGTGTGAACCACAATGAGCAGTTCTTC. The encoded protein is CASSVNHNEQFF.

The chain combines TRBV28 with TRBJ1-5; D perhaps matches TRBD1 (6 bases). The V gene's germline CDR1 is MDHEN and CDR2 SYDVKM. The CDR3 has 15 residues. V was shortened by 6 bases and J by 8 bases, with 20 bases between the two germline ends. In DNA, the CDR3 is TGTGCCAGCAGACTGCCCCGGGGGGCGTTGGAGCCCCAGCATTTT. This codes for CASRLPRGALEPQHF.

This chain links TRBV7-2 with TRBJ1-1, with D possibly TRBD1 on 6 matching bases. This CDR3 region has 16 residues. V shed 5 bases and J shed 5 bases, with 21 bases lying between them. The germline V gene encodes CDR1 SGHTA and CDR2 FQGNSA. CDR3 sequence: CASSQGVRTGATEAFF. The CDR3 DNA reads TGTGCCAGCAGCCAAGGGGTCCGTACGGGGGCAACTGAAGCTTTCTTT.

The chain employs TRBV6-6 and TRBJ1-1; the D is unclear. The CDR3 covers 13 residues. The germline gives CDR1 MNHNY, CDR2 SVGAGI (reference sequence). Trimming cost V 6 bases and J 0 bases, with 8 bases left between them. CDR3 amino acids: CASSSVMNTEAFF. As DNA, the CDR3 is TGTGCCAGCAGCTCGGTTATGAACACTGAAGCTTTCTTT.

The gene calls are TRBV9 and TRBJ2-1; 7 positions agree with TRBD2. V shed 0 bases and J 4 bases; nucleotides not matched to a gene: 10. Germline values: CDR1 SGDLS, CDR2 YYNGEE. This CDR3 region has 17 residues. Written as DNA, the CDR3 is TGTGCCAGCAGCGTAGCACAATTGACTAGCAGATACAATGAGCAGTTCTTC. Residues: CASSVAQLTSRYNEQFF. Together with reference TRBV9 and TRBJ2-1, the CDR3 gives the full variable domain: DSGVTQTPKHLITATGQRVTLRCSPRSGDLSVYWYQQSLDQGLQFLIQYYNGEERAKGNILERFSAQQFPDLHSELNLSSLELGDSALYFCASSVAQLTSRYNEQFFGPGTRLTVL.

The chain employs TRBV5-6 and TRBJ2-2; 8 positions match TRBD1. Germline V lookup: CDR1 SGHDT, CDR2 YYEEEE. The CDR3 is 15 residues long. V lost 4 bases, J lost 0 bases, and 2 bases stayed unmatched. The CDR3 loop reads CASSTDRANTGELFF. CDR3 sequence (DNA): TGTGCCAGCAGCACGGACAGGGCGAACACCGGGGAGCTGTTTTTT.

This clone was detected only a few times. This chain links TRBV11-2 with TRBJ1-5; possibly TRBD1 for D (6 bases). This CDR3 is built from 14 residues. Germline-derived CDR1 and CDR2 are SGHAT and FQNNGV. Deletions cut 4 bases from V and 3 bases from J, with 10 bases between. The CDR3 reads CASSSHRDNQPQHF. Here the CDR3 DNA reads TGTGCCAGCAGCTCCCACAGGGACAATCAGCCCCAGCATTTT.

This sequence joins TRBV19 and TRBJ1-3, with D uncertain. Deletions cut 3 bases from V and 2 bases from J, with 17 bases between. The CDR3 covers 17 residues. The germline CDR1 and CDR2 sequences are LNHDA and SQIVND (reference sequence). The CDR3 nucleotides read TGTGCCAGTAGTATCCCGAGAGGGAAGGATGCTGGAAACACCATATATTTT. Its protein is CASSIPRGKDAGNTIYF.

V usage is TRBV9 and J usage is TRBJ2-3; 7 nucleotides align to TRBD2. The CDR3 has 13 residues. The junction had 10 bases not matched to a gene; V was cut back by 6 bases and J by 9 bases. Germline V lookup: CDR1 SGDLS, CDR2 YYNGEE. The CDR3 DNA sequence: TGTGCCAGCACCCCTGGAACTAGCGAGACGCAGTATTTT. Its translation: CASTPGTSETQYF.

In regard to this clone: Other DNA sequences within the sample encode an identical CDR3. The chain combines TRBV5-1 with TRBJ2-7; 9 bases align to TRBD2. This CDR3 region has 15 residues. In germline, CDR1 is SGHRS, CDR2 YFSETQ. The V gene end was trimmed by 2 bases and the J gene end by 7 bases; junction bases not matched to a gene: 10. The CDR3 DNA reads as TGCGCCAGCAGCTTACTGGCGGGAGGGCCGGGGGAGCAGTACTTC. Translated, it gives CASSLLAGGPGEQYF.

This clone showed up just once. V is TRBV18 and J is TRBJ1-3; 7 nucleotides align to TRBD1. This CDR3 is built from 16 residues. Germline CDR1 KGHSH, CDR2 LQKENI. The V and J ends lost 3 bases and 5 bases, in that order; junction bases with no gene match: 10. The CDR3 coding sequence is TGTGCCAGCTCACCCTCGGGACAGCCCCACAGAAACACCATATATTTT. Amino acid sequence: CASSPSGQPHRNTIYF.

V is TRBV15 and J is TRBJ2-3, with 14 bases identical to TRBD2. Germline CDR1 and CDR2: LNHNV and YYDKDF (reference sequence). Trimming took 1 base from V and 4 from J; bases not matched to a gene: 10. The CDR3 runs to 19 residues. The CDR3 region has the DNA TGTGCCACCAGCAGAGGACGGACTAGCGGGAGGAAGGTGGCAGATACGCAGTATTTT. This translates into CATSRGRTSGRKVADTQYF.

The chain employs TRBV5-4 and TRBJ1-2; 7 nucleotides agree with TRBD1. The CDR3 is made up of 14 amino acids. CDR1 and CDR2 from the germline V gene are SGHNT and YYREEE (reference sequence). The ends lost 7 bases at V and 7 bases at J; junction bases unmatched: 13. The CDR3 region is CASGSQGKGSGYTF. The CDR3 DNA is TGTGCCAGCGGTTCACAGGGGAAGGGGTCTGGCTACACCTTC.

Only a few counts were recorded for this clone. This chain joins TRBV11-1 and TRBJ1-2, with D unclear. Trimming cost V 2 bases and J 5 bases, with 9 bases left between them. The CDR3 is 13 residues long. The germline V gene encodes CDR1 SGHAT and CDR2 FQDESV (reference sequence). The CDR3: CASSLRHGYGYTF. CDR3 DNA sequence: TGTGCCAGCAGCTTACGGCATGGGTATGGCTACACCTTC.

The gene calls are TRBV28 and TRBJ2-2; 8 bases are shared with TRBD1. The ends lost 4 bases at V and 3 bases at J; junction bases unmatched: 4. The CDR3 consists of 15 residues. Germline lookup yields CDR1 MDHEN and CDR2 SYDVKM. CDR3 residues: CASSSGGTHTGELFF. In DNA form, the CDR3 reads TGTGCCAGCAGTTCAGGGGGCACGCACACCGGGGAGCTGTTTTTT.

The rearrangement uses TRBV7-7 and TRBJ2-1; D perhaps matches TRBD1 (5 bases). Per germline, CDR1 SSHAT and CDR2 FNYEAQ (reference sequence). The germline V and J ends were trimmed by 5 bases and 6 bases, with 11 bases remaining between them. The CDR3 extends over 13 amino acids. CDR3 loop: CASSLDSFNEQFF. The CDR3 DNA follows: TGTGCCAGCAGCCTCGACAGTTTCAATGAGCAGTTCTTC.

This sequence joins TRBV6-5 and TRBJ1-2, with unresolved D. The germline V gene has CDR1 MNHEY and CDR2 SVGAGI. CDR3 length: 12 residues. The V and J ends lost 5 bases and 8 bases respectively, with 12 bases between them. The CDR3, as DNA: TGTGCCAGCAGTATCTCCGGAACGGGCTACACCTTC. Translation gives CASSISGTGYTF.

This clone has only one observation. The chain links TRBV7-2 to TRBJ2-1; the match to TRBD2 covers 10 bases. V was pared by 2 bases and J by 8 bases, with 9 bases of the junction left unmatched. The CDR3 consists of 16 residues. The germline gives CDR1 SGHTA, CDR2 FQGNSA. CDR3 loop: CASSLSGLALSDEQFF. The CDR3, as DNA: TGTGCCAGCAGCTTATCGGGACTAGCGCTATCAGATGAGCAGTTCTTC.

This chain joins TRBV7-9 and TRBJ1-2; 7 nucleotides match TRBD1. This CDR3 comprises 15 residues. V shed 0 bases, J shed 6 bases, and the junction held 7 bases outside the gene matches. Germline values: CDR1 SEHNR, CDR2 FQNEAQ (reference sequence). CDR3 DNA sequence: TGTGCCAGCAGCTTAGCGTTAGGTCAGGGGGATGGCTACACCTTC. It yields the protein CASSLALGQGDGYTF.

V gene TRBV27 combines with J gene TRBJ2-7; no firm D call. Trimming stripped 4 bases from V and 4 bases from J, with 14 bases between. Germline loops: CDR1 MNHEY, CDR2 SMNVEV (reference sequence). The CDR3 is 14 amino acids. The CDR3 DNA reads as TGTGCCAGCAGTTCGATAGGCAAGGATTACGAGCAGTACTTC. Its translation is CASSSIGKDYEQYF.

The chain is built from TRBV6-1 and TRBJ2-7, with 10 bases aligning to TRBD1. V gave up 6 bases and J gave up 6 bases; unmatched junction bases: 5. CDR3 length: 13 amino acids. Looked up from germline, CDR1 is MNHNS and CDR2 is SASEGT. The CDR3 protein is CASRGTGEGEQYF. DNA of the CDR3: TGTGCCAGCAGGGGGACAGGGGAGGGCGAGCAGTACTTC.

This sequence joins TRBV7-9 and TRBJ2-3; D remains ambiguous. CDR3 length equals 14 residues. Germline V gene data show CDR1 as SEHNR and CDR2 as FQNEAQ (reference sequence). V was trimmed by 5 bases and J by 6 bases, leaving 15 bases between them. CDR3 sequence (DNA): TGTGCCAGCAGCCCGCCTGGGGATCAGGATACGCAGTATTTT. It encodes CASSPPGDQDTQYF.